This T cell receptor (beta chain) appears in the sequencing data of a study of blood T cell repertoires in COVID-19. At the level of the study: Samples representing acute and convalescent COVID-19 were sourced from the United States, Italy and Spain. The analysed material was cDNA or gDNA that came from T cells, B-cell-depleted T cells, or PBMCs.

The CDR3 consists of 15 residues. Germline assignment: CDR1 KGHSH and CDR2 LQKENI. Unmatched junction bases numbered 6, after V lost 6 bases and J lost 2 bases. Original data processing: Amplification from reference gene primers served as the basis for estimated nucleated cell counts. Method: immunoSEQ multiplex PCR; TCRdb's copy keeps in-frame clones and lacks some. That table is the source of V, J and clone size, and D and trimming were worked out from the DNA. The sample carries 240,000 or so clones, 88% recorded once. The chain carries TRBV18 and TRBJ2-7; 11 bases match TRBD2. The TCR originated in a woman aged 40 to 50 who had recovered from COVID-19. The sequenced sample consisted of peripheral blood. In DNA, the CDR3 is TGTGCCAGCTCGCCTACTAGCGGGGGAACCTACGAGCAGTACTTC. As protein: CASSPTSGGTYEQYF.